This TCR beta chain came from a study of cytomegalovirus exposure and HLA in healthy donors (dated by TCRdb to about 2017). General notes on the study: An earlier analysis of roughly 500 of the donors reported approximately 300 Gb of sequence data and 117 million unique TCR beta sequences obtained from about 179 million T cells. In a later genetic analysis, genome-wide SNP genotypes for about 55% of the 666 donors were used, and that subset was treated as a discovery cohort. An earlier analysis of some 500 of the donors applied high-throughput TCR beta sequencing to assess whether each TCR beta V gene segment acted as functional or pseudogenic. Of the roughly 430 genotyped donors, over 65% fell in the genetic ancestry cluster associated with self-reported Caucasian donors. Along with the approximately 650-subject first cohort, a separate validation cohort of roughly 110 different subjects was used. Alongside the repertoire data, information on donor age, sex, ethnicity and CMV serostatus was compiled. The T cell repertoires of 550 to 850 subjects were profiled by immunosequencing and related to cytomegalovirus serostatus. On average, approximately 250,000 unique TCR beta nucleotide sequences were sequenced per donor among about 400 genotyped donors of the cohort, with roughly 18% of those sequences being non-productive. All discovery cohort repertoires had been generated using a single sequencing platform. HLA typing included class I and class II loci at four-digit resolution. The study was designed to test whether signatures of past pathogen exposure could be identified by cataloging public T cell receptors. About 300 gigabases of sequencing data and tens of millions of unique TCR sequences were included in an early release covering about 600 HLA-typed donors. Roughly 5 DR-DQ haplotypes were treated as single units for association and clustering because of strong linkage in the cohort. A later analysis re-analyzed previously published TCR beta repertoires from 666 donors and added high-resolution HLA genotyping to study TCR occurrence patterns. Rather than drawing on any new phenotypic data, the later analysis identified candidate immune exposures from TCR beta sequences and the way those sequences occurred across donors. Typing coverage differed by locus: A, B, C, DRB1 and DQB1 were typed in about 620-630 donors, DQA1 in roughly 510, DPA1 in over 600, and DPB1 in just under 490. The study combined high-throughput TCR immunosequencing, statistical association of individual TCRs with disease status, and machine learning to predict cytomegalovirus infection status.

On the study overall, not on this receptor specifically: An earlier analysis of around 600 of the donors showed that most TCR beta V segments appeared in productive rearrangements either about 87% or about 30% of the time, which broadly matched IMGT annotations. Cytomegalovirus status was reported to be diagnosed by the classifier with high specificity and sensitivity in both the original and validation cohorts. The only immune exposure information available for the cohort was CMV serostatus. Three of the identified cytomegalovirus-associated TCR beta chains were confirmed in vitro to be specific for cytomegalovirus antigens. Most TCR sequences were seen in very few donors, while some public TCRs were found in many individuals. At a false discovery rate of 0.05, a later analysis linked 15,000 to 20,000 TCR beta sequences to specific HLA alleles. A later analysis reported that several top co-occurrence clusters appeared linked to parvovirus B19, influenza, CMV and Epstein-Barr virus. A further reported finding was that TCR beta sequences accurately predicted the HLA-A and HLA-B alleles for most subjects in the first cohort. Because counts were too low, roughly 16 rarely observed V segments, including chromosome 9 orphons, were left out of the earlier analysis of about 620 of the donors. In a later genetic analysis, a missense DCLRE1C variant was associated with V-gene and J-gene trimming of TCR beta chains, and the association was replicated in an independent cohort. Correlated functional status among segregating V segments might reflect linkage disequilibrium, but an unknown experimental factor could not be ruled out. Because HLA typing was unavailable for some donors at each locus, only the typed subset was used in association tests. A later analysis found that most CMV-associated TCR beta chains appeared HLA-restricted, with HLA associations seemingly driven largely by CMV exposure. According to a later genetic analysis, donors in an Asian-associated ancestry cluster had fewer N-insertions in productive TCRs than the approximately 710-donor mean. A group of highly shared sequence variants was considered likely to be a technical artifact of the sequencing pipeline. The authors suggested that the approach could potentially be extended to other disease states and immunological phenotypes. Assigning TCR associations to individual alleles was difficult when HLA alleles, especially DR and DQ, strongly co-occurred. In a later analysis, TCR association rates were found to vary across HLA loci, with the most associated TCRs seen for DRB1 alleles and the fewest for HLA-C alleles. A total of 150 or so TCR beta chains were listed by the study as associated with cytomegalovirus. Because the 87-base-pair reads could not distinguish some IMGT-functional V segments, including TRBV6-2 and TRBV6-3, those segments were excluded. A later analysis found that HLA-associated TCR beta chains were more clonally expanded and had lower generation probabilities than equally common non-associated chains. Only TCR beta chains were sequenced in this cohort, and the absence of alpha or paired-chain data limited detectable features. Sequencing depth was assumed to be roughly uniform across donors in the presence/absence analyses, though that assumption may not hold.

Comments on this clone: Its antigen specificity is not known. No much larger clone is present one base from it, and per-base qualities are unavailable.

In total, roughly 710 healthy bone marrow donors made up the cohort. At the time of sampling, all cohort members were nominally healthy, though unrecorded immune exposures were likely present. The donor tested CMV seropositive and was one of the 289 seropositive cohort members. Each donor provided a peripheral blood sample, and peripheral blood mononuclear cells were used for TCR beta sequencing. The Qiagen DNeasy Blood Extraction Kit was used to extract genomic DNA from the blood cell samples. In the germline V gene, CDR1 corresponds to SGHAT and CDR2 to FQNNGV. V gives up 2 bases and J gives up 0 bases, and the segment between their germline ends measures 10 bases. The CDR3 runs 16 residues from the cysteine to the phenylalanine. The kept DNA is CDR3 alone, 48 bases in frame from the first base. The library was prepared using the immunoSEQ multiplex PCR assay. For the multiplex PCR, a mixture combining 60 forward primers for TCR Vbeta segments and 13 reverse primers for TCR Jbeta segments was used. Amplification of the CDR3 region of rearranged TCR beta genes was performed with a multiplex PCR assay on genomic DNA. The amplified TCR beta libraries were sequenced on the Illumina HiSeq System as 87-base-pair reads. Per the source publication's procedure: Across the 670 or so repertoires, a later analysis counted 75 million to 90 million unique TCR beta chains, 9.5 million to 13 million of which were shared by at least two donors. A nearest-neighbor algorithm error-corrected the raw reads and collapsed the reads into unique sequences, merging closely related sequences to remove PCR and sequencing errors. Alignment of CDR3 sequences to IMGT reference sequences was used to assign V, D and J gene segments. Each retained sequence needed at least a six-nucleotide match to both a V gene segment and a J gene segment. A rearrangement counted as productive if the CDR3 had no stop codons and remained in frame with V and J, and every other rearrangement counted as non-productive. CDR3 was defined by IMGT convention, running from the second conserved V-encoded cysteine to the conserved J-encoded phenylalanine. The earlier analysis of a few hundred of the donors excluded sequences that lacked an unambiguous match to a single V gene segment. An earlier analysis of 500 to 700 of the donors classified V segments as functional when productive rearrangements were above 56.7% and as segregating when the standard deviation between donors was above 5%. To diagnose cytomegalovirus status from the catalog of TCR beta chain sequences, a statistical classification framework was built. In a later analysis, TCR nucleotide sequences were compared against IMGT/GENE-DB human TR gene sequences so that V and J genes could be assigned. The TCRdist pipeline was used in a later analysis to assign CDR3 sequences and most-parsimonious VDJ recombination scenarios. In a later analysis, each TCR beta chain was defined by its CDR3 amino acid sequence together with its V-gene family, and reads without a unique V-gene family were excluded. To address suspected cross-contamination and a sequencing artifact, a later analysis removed 592 highly shared, low-generation-probability nucleotide sequences. In a later analysis, a clonal expansion index for each public chain was calculated from normalized within-repertoire ranks of inferred template counts. A later analysis computed generation probabilities with a VDJ recombination model fitted to out-of-frame rearrangements, and checked the results against IGoR. In a later analysis, hypergeometric tests were used to score TCR-TCR, TCR-HLA and TCR-CMV co-occurrence, with a repertoire-size bias correction applied to TCR pairs. False discovery rates were estimated in a later analysis by permuting HLA or CMV assignments 20 times. In a later analysis, co-occurring TCRs were grouped with DBSCAN, and TCRdist sequence similarity was added when clustering was performed within HLA-allele-positive subsets. For co-occurrence clustering, repertoires with fewer than 30,000 or more than 120,000 public chains were excluded, along with four to six repertoires with anomalous nucleotide sharing. TCRdb took over this immuneACCESS table, retaining in-frame rearrangements with V and J assigned. Such tables are incomplete; in checked studies, under half of the missing clones stem from an unresolved V gene, and the remainder is unexplained. V and J calls plus clone size are reproduced from that table; the DNA served to infer D and trimming. In this sample the table shows 90,000 to 140,000 clones, roughly 80% of which occur a single time. In total, the top ten clones hold roughly 8.6% of the sample.

The chain is assembled from TRBV11-2 and TRBJ2-2; a tentative D call is TRBD1 (7 bases match). The TCR sequence derives from a woman in her 40s in good health and CMV-seropositive. Material: PBMCs. The bases read TGTGCCAGCAGCTTATTCAGGGGGGCGAACACCGGGGAGCTGTTTTTT. It is translated as CASSLFRGANTGELFF. The CDR3, completed at both ends by the reference TRBV11-2 and TRBJ2-2 genes, gives the full variable domain EAGVAQSPRYKIIEKRQSVAFWCNPISGHATLYWYQQILGQGPKLLIQFQNNGVVDDSQLPKDRFSAERLKGVDSTLKIQPAKLEDSAVYLCASSLFRGANTGELFFGEGSRLTVL.